The clone carrying this TCR beta chain was detected only a few times. Its antigen remains unknown. The data are from a study of T cell responses to AZD1222 COVID-19 vaccine. Overall study: Timing groups of about 4 and about 12 weeks for second doses were pooled. Study-wide points: CD4 TCRs associated with vaccination spanned spike, dominating at 160-218 and 743-854. Most donors were white British, females outnumbered males, and clonal diversity was possibly underestimated. Epitopes outside B.1.351 and B.1.1.7 mutated regions reportedly drew nearly half of spike TCRs.

V gave up 5 bases and J gave up 1 base, with 8 bases separating them. This CDR3 spans 14 amino acids. CDR1 is SEHNR and CDR2 is FQNEAQ in the germline V gene (reference sequence). Sequencing used immunoSEQ multiplex PCR; TCRdb keeps in-frame clones, though not all of them. The sample records 80,000 to 90,000 clones, roughly 94% being singletons. This receptor was obtained from an adult in good health. The source material was peripheral blood, sampled on day 0 of AZD1222 vaccination. The chain couples TRBV7-9 to TRBJ1-4; no clear D gene. CDR3 loop: CASSLGRTNEKLFF. The CDR3, as DNA: TGTGCCAGCAGCCTGGGGAGAACTAATGAAAAACTGTTTTTT. Full variable domain (remainder filled in from reference TRBV7-9 and TRBJ1-4): DTGVSQNPRHKITKRGQNVTFRCDPISEHNRLYWYRQTLGQGPEFLTYFQNEAQLEKSRLLSDRFSAERPKGSFSTLEIQRTEQGDSAMYLCASSLGRTNEKLFFGSGTQLSVL.